This TCR beta chain derives from a study of CXCR3-negative and CXCR3-positive naive CD8 T cells. Findings and caveats of the study: Naive cells, whether CXCR3-negative or CXCR3-positive, had similar TRBV-TRBJ usage, while memory cells differed. TRB CDR3 properties were used to infer TCR strength, and surface CD5 was comparable between naive subsets.

The method, 5' RACE with UMI labels, was used to prepare the TRB cDNA libraries. After re-calling the 5' RACE reads, TCRdb lists one entry per CDR3 protein, DNA absent. Its listing shows tens of thousands of distinct CDR3 sequences. A word on this clonotype: As yet, its antigen is unknown.

The CDR3 has 15 amino acids. The germline gives CDR1 LGHNA, CDR2 YSLEER. Sequencing used naive CXCR3- CD8+ T cells from blood. Indicated subset: CD45RO-CCR7+CD27+CD95- naive CD8+ T cells lacking CXCR3 (TNR3-). The receptor was isolated from a human donor in good health. Some clones in this sample may be carry-over from other donors' samples. The V call is TRBV4-3, the J call TRBJ2-1. Here the CDR3 reads CASSQDPRSYNEQFF.